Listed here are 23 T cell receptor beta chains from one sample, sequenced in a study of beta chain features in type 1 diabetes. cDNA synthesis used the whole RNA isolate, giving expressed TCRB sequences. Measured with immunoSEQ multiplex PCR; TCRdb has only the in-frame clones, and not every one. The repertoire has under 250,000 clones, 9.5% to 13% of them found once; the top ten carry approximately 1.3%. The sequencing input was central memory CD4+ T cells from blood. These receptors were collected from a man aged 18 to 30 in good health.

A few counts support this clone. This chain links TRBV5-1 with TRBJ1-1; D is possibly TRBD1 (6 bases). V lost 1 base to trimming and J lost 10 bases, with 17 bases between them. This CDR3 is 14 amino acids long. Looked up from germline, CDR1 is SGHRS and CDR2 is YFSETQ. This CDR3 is CASSLSTGAAAAFF. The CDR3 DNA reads TGCGCCAGCAGCTTGAGTACGGGGGCGGCAGCAGCTTTCTTT.

The DNA for the CDR3 is TGTGCCAGCACCTCAATCAGGGGCTACGAGCAGTACTTC. It translates to CASTSIRGYEQYF. This rearrangement joins TRBV28 to TRBJ2-7; perhaps TRBD1 as D (6 bases). The germline V gene encodes CDR1 MDHEN and CDR2 SYDVKM. The CDR3 covers 13 residues. Trimming pared 7 bases from V and 3 bases from J, leaving 13 bases between.

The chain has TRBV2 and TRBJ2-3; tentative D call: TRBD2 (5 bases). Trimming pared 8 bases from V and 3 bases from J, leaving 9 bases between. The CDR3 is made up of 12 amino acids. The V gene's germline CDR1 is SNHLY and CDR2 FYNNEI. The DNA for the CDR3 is TGTGCCAGCGGGAGAGGAACAGATACGCAGTATTTT. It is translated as CASGRGTDTQYF. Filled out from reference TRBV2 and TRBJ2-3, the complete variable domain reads EPEVTQTPSHQVTQMGQEVILRCVPISNHLYFYWYRQILGQKVEFLVSFYNNEISEKSEIFDDQFSVERPDGSNFTLKIRSTKLEDSAMYFCASGRGTDTQYFGPGTRLTVL.

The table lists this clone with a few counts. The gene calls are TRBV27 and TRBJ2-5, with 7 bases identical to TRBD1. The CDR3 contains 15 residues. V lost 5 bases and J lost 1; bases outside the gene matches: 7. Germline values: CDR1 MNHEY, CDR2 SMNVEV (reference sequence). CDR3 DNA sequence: TGTGCCAGCAGTCCCCGAGGGACAGTCCAAGAGACCCAGTACTTC. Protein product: CASSPRGTVQETQYF.

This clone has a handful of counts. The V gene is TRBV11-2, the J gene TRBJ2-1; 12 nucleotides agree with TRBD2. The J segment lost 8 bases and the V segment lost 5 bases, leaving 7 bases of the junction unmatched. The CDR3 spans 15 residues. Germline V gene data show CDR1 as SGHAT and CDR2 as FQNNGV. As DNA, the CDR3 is TGTGCCAGCAGCATGAGACTAGCGGGAGAACATGAGCAGTTCTTC. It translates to CASSMRLAGEHEQFF.

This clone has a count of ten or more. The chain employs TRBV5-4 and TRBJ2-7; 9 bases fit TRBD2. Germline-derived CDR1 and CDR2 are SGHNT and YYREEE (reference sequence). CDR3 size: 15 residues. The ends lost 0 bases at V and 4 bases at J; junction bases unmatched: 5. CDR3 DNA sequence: TGTGCCAGCAGCTTGGTAGCTAGCGGGAAATACGAGCAGTACTTC. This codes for CASSLVASGKYEQYF.

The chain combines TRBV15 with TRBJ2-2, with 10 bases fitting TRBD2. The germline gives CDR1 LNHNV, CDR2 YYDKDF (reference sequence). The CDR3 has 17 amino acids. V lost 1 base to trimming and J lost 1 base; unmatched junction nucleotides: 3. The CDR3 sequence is CATSRVGTSVNTGELFF. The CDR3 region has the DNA TGTGCCACCAGCAGAGTTGGGACTAGCGTGAACACCGGGGAGCTGTTTTTT.

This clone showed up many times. The CDR3 DNA reads as TGTGCCAGCAGCCATTACCGGGACTTGGGCACCGGGGAGCTGTTTTTT. This encodes CASSHYRDLGTGELFF. The chain links TRBV5-6 to TRBJ2-2; TRBD2 might be the D (6 bases). The CDR3 has 16 residues. The germline V gene encodes CDR1 SGHDT and CDR2 YYEEEE. V shed 4 bases and J shed 4 bases, with 17 bases lying between them.

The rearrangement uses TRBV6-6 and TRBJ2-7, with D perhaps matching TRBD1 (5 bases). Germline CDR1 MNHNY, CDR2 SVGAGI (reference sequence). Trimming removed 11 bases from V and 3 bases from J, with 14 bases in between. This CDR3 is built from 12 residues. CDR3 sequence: CAGGGANYEQYF. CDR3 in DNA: TGTGCCGGCGGTGGGGCGAACTACGAGCAGTACTTC.

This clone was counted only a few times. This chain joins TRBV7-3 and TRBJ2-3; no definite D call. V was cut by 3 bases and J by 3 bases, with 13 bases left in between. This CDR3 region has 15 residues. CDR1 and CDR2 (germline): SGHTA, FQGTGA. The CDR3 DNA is TGTGCCAGCAGCTTCAGAGTAAAAGGGACAGATACGCAGTATTTT. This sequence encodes CASSFRVKGTDTQYF.

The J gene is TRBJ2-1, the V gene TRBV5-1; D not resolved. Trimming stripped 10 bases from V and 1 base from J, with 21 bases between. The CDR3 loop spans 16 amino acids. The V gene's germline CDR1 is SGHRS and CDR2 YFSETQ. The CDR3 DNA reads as TGCGCCCGAATGCGAATACCGCCAGGTTCCTACAATGAGCAGTTCTTC. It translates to CARMRIPPGSYNEQFF.

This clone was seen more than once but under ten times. The CDR3: CAISESKLTSGSRGYTGELFF. The CDR3 bases are TGTGCCATCAGTGAGTCGAAACTGACTAGCGGGAGTAGGGGTTACACCGGGGAGCTGTTTTTT. The rearrangement uses TRBV10-3 and TRBJ2-2; TRBD2 agrees at 12 bases. After removal of 0 bases from V and 3 bases from J, the junction contained 14 bases not matched to a gene. In germline, CDR1 is ENHRY, CDR2 SYGVKD. CDR3 size: 21 residues.

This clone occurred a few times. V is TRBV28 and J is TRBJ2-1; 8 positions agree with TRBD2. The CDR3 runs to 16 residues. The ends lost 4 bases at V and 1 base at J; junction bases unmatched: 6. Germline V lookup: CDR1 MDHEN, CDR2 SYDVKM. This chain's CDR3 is CASSSHTSGSYNEQFF. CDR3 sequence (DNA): TGTGCCAGCAGTTCACATACTAGCGGTTCCTACAATGAGCAGTTCTTC. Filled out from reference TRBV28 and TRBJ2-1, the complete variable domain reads DVKVTQSSRYLVKRTGEKVFLECVQDMDHENMFWYRQDPGLGLRLIYFSYDVKMKEKGDIPEGYSVSREKKERFSLILESASTNQTSMYLCASSSHTSGSYNEQFFGPGTRLTVL.

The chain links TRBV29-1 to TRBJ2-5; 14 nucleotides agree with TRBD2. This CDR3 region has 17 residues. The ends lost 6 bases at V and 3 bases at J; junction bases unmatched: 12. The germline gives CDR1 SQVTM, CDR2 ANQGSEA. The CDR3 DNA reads TGCAGCGTCCCTAGGACTAGCGGGAGGAGGGGGAAAGAGACCCAGTACTTC. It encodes CSVPRTSGRRGKETQYF.

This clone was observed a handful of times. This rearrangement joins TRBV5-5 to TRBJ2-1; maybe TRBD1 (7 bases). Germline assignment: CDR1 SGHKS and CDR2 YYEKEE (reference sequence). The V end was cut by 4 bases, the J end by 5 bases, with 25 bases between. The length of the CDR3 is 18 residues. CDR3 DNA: TGTGCCAGCAGCCGAGAAGCCGCAGGGGGGTCGTCCGACAATGAGCAGTTCTTC. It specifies CASSREAAGGSSDNEQFF.

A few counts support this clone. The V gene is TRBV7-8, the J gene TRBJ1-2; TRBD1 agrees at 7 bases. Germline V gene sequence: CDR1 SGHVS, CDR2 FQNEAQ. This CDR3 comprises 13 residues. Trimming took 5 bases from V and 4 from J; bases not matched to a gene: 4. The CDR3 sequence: CASSPGTVYGYTF. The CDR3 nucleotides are TGTGCCAGCAGCCCCGGGACAGTCTATGGCTACACCTTC.

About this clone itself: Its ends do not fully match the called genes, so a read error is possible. The CDR3 spells CASSDSTTYNEQFF. DNA for the CDR3: TGTGCCAGCAGTGACTCTACGACATACAATGAGCAGTTCTTC. The chain uses TRBV6-5 and TRBJ2-1; D gene ambiguous. In germline, CDR1 is MNHEY, CDR2 SVGAGI. The CDR3 has 14 residues.

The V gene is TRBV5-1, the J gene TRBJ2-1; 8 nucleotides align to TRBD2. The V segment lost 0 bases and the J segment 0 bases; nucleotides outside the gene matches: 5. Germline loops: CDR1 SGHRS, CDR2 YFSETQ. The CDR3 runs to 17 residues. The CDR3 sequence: CASSLASGPSSYNEQFF. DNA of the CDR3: TGCGCCAGCAGCTTGGCTAGCGGGCCCAGCTCCTACAATGAGCAGTTCTTC.

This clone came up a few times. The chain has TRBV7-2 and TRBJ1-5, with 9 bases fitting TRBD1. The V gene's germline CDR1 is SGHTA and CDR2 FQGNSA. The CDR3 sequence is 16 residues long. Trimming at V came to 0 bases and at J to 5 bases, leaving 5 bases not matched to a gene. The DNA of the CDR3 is TGTGCCAGCAGCTTAGCTCCGGGACAGGGAGATCAGCCCCAGCATTTT. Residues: CASSLAPGQGDQPQHF.

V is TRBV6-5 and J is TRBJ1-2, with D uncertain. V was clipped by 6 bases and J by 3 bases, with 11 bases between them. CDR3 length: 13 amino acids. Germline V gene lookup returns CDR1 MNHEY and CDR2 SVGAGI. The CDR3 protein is CASSTTTDYGYTF. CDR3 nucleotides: TGTGCCAGCAGCACGACTACGGACTATGGCTACACCTTC.

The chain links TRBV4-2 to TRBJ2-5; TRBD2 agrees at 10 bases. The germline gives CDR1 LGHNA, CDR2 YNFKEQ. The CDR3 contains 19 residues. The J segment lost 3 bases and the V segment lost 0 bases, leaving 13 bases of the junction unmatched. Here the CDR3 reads CASSQDLRRASGGKETQYF. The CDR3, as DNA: TGTGCCAGCAGCCAAGATCTGAGAAGGGCTAGCGGGGGTAAAGAGACCCAGTACTTC.

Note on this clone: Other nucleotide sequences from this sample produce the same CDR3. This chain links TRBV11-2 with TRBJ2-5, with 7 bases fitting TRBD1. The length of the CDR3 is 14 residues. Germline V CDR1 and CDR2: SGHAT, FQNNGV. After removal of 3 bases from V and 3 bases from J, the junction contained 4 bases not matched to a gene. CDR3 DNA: TGTGCCAGCAGCTTTAACAGGGGTAAAGAGACCCAGTACTTC. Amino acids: CASSFNRGKETQYF.

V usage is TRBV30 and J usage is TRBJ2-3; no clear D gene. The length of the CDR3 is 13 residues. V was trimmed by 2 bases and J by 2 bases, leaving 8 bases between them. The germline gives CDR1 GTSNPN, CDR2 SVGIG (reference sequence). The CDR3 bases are TGTGCCTGGAGTATAGGGATCACAGATACGCAGTATTTT. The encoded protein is CAWSIGITDTQYF.